Below, 20 T cell receptor beta chains from the same sample are listed, as sequenced in a study of blood T cell repertoires in COVID-19. Data came from immunoSEQ multiplex PCR; TCRdb stores just in-frame clones and leaves some out. The sample lists 250,000 to 300,000 clones; around nine tenths were seen once. The sample was peripheral blood. These receptors came from a man aged 50-59 years with acute or convalescent COVID-19.

This chain uses TRBV27 with TRBJ1-1; possibly TRBD1 for D (5 bases). Germline V lookup: CDR1 MNHEY, CDR2 SMNVEV (reference sequence). CDR3 length: 15 amino acids. With 5 bases removed from V and 1 base from J, the gap between germline ends came to 14 bases. The CDR3 loop is CASSTPTDKNTEAFF. The CDR3 region has the DNA TGTGCCAGCAGTACCCCGACGGACAAGAACACTGAAGCTTTCTTT.

This chain links TRBV14 with TRBJ1-2; perhaps TRBD1 as D (5 bases). This CDR3 contains 16 residues. V was clipped by 3 bases and J by 6 bases, with 20 bases between them. From germline, CDR1 is SGHDN and CDR2 FVKESK. The CDR3 DNA sequence: TGTGCCAGCAGCCAGATCCATGCGGGGCAGGGAAATGGCTACACCTTC. Translating it yields CASSQIHAGQGNGYTF.

The V and J genes are TRBV5-1 and TRBJ2-5; 8 bases are shared with TRBD1. Germline trimming cut 0 bases from V and 4 bases from J; bases unmatched to any gene: 5. CDR1 and CDR2 (germline): SGHRS, YFSETQ. The CDR3 runs 15 residues. Here the CDR3 DNA reads TGCGCCAGCAGCTTGGTTACAGGGGGGCGAGAGACCCAGTACTTC. This gives the protein CASSLVTGGRETQYF.

V is TRBV18 and J is TRBJ1-2, with 10 bases fitting TRBD1. Germline V CDR1 and CDR2: KGHSH, LQKENI. This CDR3 region has 14 residues. V lost 3 bases to trimming and J lost 7 bases; unmatched junction nucleotides: 5. CDR3 in amino acids: CASSPSRDRGGYTF. CDR3 nucleotides: TGTGCCAGCTCACCGAGCCGGGACAGGGGTGGCTACACCTTC. The complete variable domain, with remaining parts taken from reference TRBV18 and TRBJ1-2, reads NAGVMQNPRHLVRRRGQEARLRCSPMKGHSHVYWYRQLPEEGLKFMVYLQKENIIDESGMPKERFSAEFPKEGPSILRIQQVVRGDSAAYFCASSPSRDRGGYTFGSGTRLTVV.

This chain joins TRBV4-2 and TRBJ2-3; D gene unclear. The CDR3 totals 14 residues. V lost 0 bases to trimming and J lost 3 bases, with 7 bases between them. CDR1 is LGHNA, CDR2 YNFKEQ, per germline. This CDR3 reads CASSQEKLTDTQYF. As DNA, the CDR3 is TGTGCCAGCAGCCAAGAGAAGCTTACAGATACGCAGTATTTT.

This rearrangement joins TRBV7-6 to TRBJ1-1; no clear D gene. Trimming removed 1 base at V and 6 bases at J, with 6 bases between. Germline CDR1 reads SGHVS; CDR2 reads FNYEAQ. CDR3 length: 12 amino acids. The CDR3 DNA sequence: TGTGCCAGCAGCTTAGGTTCCTCTGAAGCTTTCTTT. Translation: CASSLGSSEAFF.

CDR3 sequence reads: CASRGGQGTVQPQHF. Written as DNA, the CDR3 is TGTGCCAGCAGGGGAGGACAGGGTACGGTGCAGCCCCAGCATTTT. The rearrangement uses TRBV2 and TRBJ1-5, with 8 bases fitting TRBD1. V lost 6 bases and J lost 7; bases outside the gene matches: 11. Germline CDR1 SNHLY, CDR2 FYNNEI. The CDR3 length is 15 residues.

This rearrangement joins TRBV3-1 (or the pseudogene TRBV3-2) to TRBJ2-2, with D possibly TRBD2 on 7 matching bases. The CDR3 loop spans 15 amino acids. Trimming removed 4 bases at V and 4 bases at J, with 13 bases between. Germline V CDR1 and CDR2: LGHDT, YNNKEL (reference sequence). The CDR3 region has the DNA TGTGCCAGCAGCCCGAAGGGGGGGTTCACCGGGGAGCTGTTTTTT. As protein: CASSPKGGFTGELFF.

CDR3 sequence reads: CASSYSGVAGHNEQFF. CDR3 coding DNA: TGTGCCAGCAGTTACTCCGGGGTAGCGGGGCACAATGAGCAGTTCTTC. The chain has TRBV6-5 and TRBJ2-1; 8 bases fit TRBD2. From germline, CDR1 is MNHEY and CDR2 SVGAGI. The V gene end was trimmed by 0 bases and the J gene end by 5 bases; junction bases not matched to a gene: 6. The CDR3 contains 16 residues.

The chain links TRBV6-1 to TRBJ2-3, with 11 bases lining up with TRBD1. Germline V gives CDR1 MNHNS, CDR2 SASEGT. V shed 3 bases and J 4 bases; nucleotides not matched to a gene: 6. This CDR3 comprises 16 residues. CDR3 residues: CASSDRTGGAPDTQYF. CDR3 nucleotide sequence: TGTGCCAGCAGTGATAGGACAGGGGGCGCCCCAGATACGCAGTATTTT.

The chain joins TRBV5-1 to TRBJ2-1; TRBD2 agrees at 12 bases. The CDR3 contains 16 residues. J was trimmed by 9 bases and V by 4 bases; bases with no gene match: 11. Looked up from germline, CDR1 is SGHRS and CDR2 is YFSETQ. CDR3 sequence reads: CASSGRPLAGGREQFF. CDR3 coding DNA: TGCGCCAGCAGCGGCCGCCCCCTAGCGGGGGGGCGTGAGCAGTTCTTC.

The gene calls are TRBV2 and TRBJ2-1; D uncertain. Trimming shortened V by 8 bases and J by 8 bases, and 10 bases separated the two germline ends. Germline CDR1 and CDR2: SNHLY and FYNNEI. This CDR3 comprises 11 residues. CDR3 bases: TGTGCCAGCTTACCAGTCGATGAGCAGTTCTTC. This sequence encodes CASLPVDEQFF.

This chain joins TRBV3-1 (or the pseudogene TRBV3-2) and TRBJ2-1, with 7 bases that match TRBD2. The V and J ends lost 4 bases and 9 bases, in that order; junction bases with no gene match: 3. The CDR3 extends over 12 amino acids. CDR1 is LGHDT, CDR2 YNNKEL, per germline (reference sequence). CDR3 DNA: TGTGCCAGCAGCCGGGGGGGACGTGAGCAGTTCTTC. This codes for CASSRGGREQFF.

The rearrangement joins TRBV6-5 to TRBJ2-2; 7 positions agree with TRBD2. Germline V gene sequence: CDR1 MNHEY, CDR2 SVGAGI. The CDR3 contains 16 residues. Trimming cost V 2 bases and J 6 bases; bases outside gene matches: 9. The CDR3 loop reads CASSYPLGREAGELFF. The CDR3 DNA sequence: TGTGCCAGCAGTTACCCCCTGGGGAGGGAAGCCGGGGAGCTGTTTTTT.

This rearrangement joins TRBV30 to TRBJ1-3; D is perhaps TRBD1 (5 bases). Per the germline V gene, CDR1 is GTSNPN and CDR2 is SVGIG (reference sequence). With 3 bases removed from V and 3 bases from J, the gap between germline ends came to 12 bases. This CDR3 is built from 14 residues. CDR3 sequence: CAWRGGVLGNTIYF. The CDR3 DNA is TGTGCCTGGAGGGGGGGGGTACTTGGAAACACCATATATTTT.

This chain links TRBV6-6 with TRBJ1-4; TRBD1 matches 8 bases. The trim removed 6 bases at V and 2 bases at J, leaving 8 bases unmatched. There are 16 residues in the CDR3. Germline assignment: CDR1 MNHNY and CDR2 SVGAGI (reference sequence). As DNA, the CDR3 is TGTGCCAGCAGATGGGACAGGAGAGGCACTAATGAAAAACTGTTTTTT. Translated, it gives CASRWDRRGTNEKLFF.

This clone is a singleton in its sample. The CDR3 nucleotides are TGTGCCAGCAGTTACTCGATTTGGGGCAGTCGCTCCTACAATGAGCAGTTCTTC. It translates to CASSYSIWGSRSYNEQFF. This rearrangement joins TRBV6-2 or TRBV6-3 to TRBJ2-1, with D perhaps matching TRBD1 (5 bases). The CDR3 consists of 18 residues. Germline CDR1 MNHEY, CDR2 SVGEGT. Between the trimmed V and J ends, which lost 0 bases and 0 bases, there was a span of 15 bases.

This clone was seen once. V usage is TRBV27 and J usage is TRBJ2-5, with D tentatively TRBD2 (5 bases). This CDR3 region has 16 residues. V lost 7 bases and J lost 1, with 19 bases in between. Germline V gene sequence: CDR1 MNHEY, CDR2 SMNVEV (reference sequence). In nucleotides, the CDR3 is TGTGCCAGCACCCTACCGCTTGACGGACTCCAAGAGACCCAGTACTTC. Translation: CASTLPLDGLQETQYF.

The V and J genes are TRBV19 and TRBJ2-1, with D unresolved. The CDR3 spans 14 residues. CDR1 is LNHDA, CDR2 SQIVND, per germline (reference sequence). Trimming took 4 bases from V and 2 from J, leaving 9 bases between them. CDR3 in DNA: TGTGCCAGTAGTACGAGGAATACCTACAATGAGCAGTTCTTC. Its translation: CASSTRNTYNEQFF.

The rearrangement uses TRBV9 and TRBJ2-7; TRBD2 might be the D (5 bases). CDR1 SGDLS and CDR2 YYNGEE come from the germline V gene. The length of the CDR3 is 13 residues. V lost 4 bases to trimming and J lost 2 bases, with 10 bases between them. CDR3 nucleotides: TGTGCCAGCAGCCGCTCCGGGACCTACGAGCAGTACTTC. This gives the protein CASSRSGTYEQYF.